The T cell receptor beta chain described here comes from a study of T-cell memory formation after mild COVID-19. TCRdb fed the 5' RACE reads into MiXCR, producing one record per CDR3 protein. The sample has approximately 290,000 distinct CDR3 sequences, approximately 19% seen once. This CDR3 has 14 amino acids. From germline, CDR1 is MNHNY and CDR2 SVGAGI (reference sequence). The V and J ends lost 6 bases and 0 bases respectively, with 10 bases between them. This sequence originates from a man between 18 and 35 years old who had mild COVID-19 (a few samples of this study predate the infection). Cell type and time point are not known. The V gene is TRBV6-6, the J gene TRBJ2-3; D remains unclear. The sample was PBMCs or a T cell subset sorted from them (not recorded which). The CDR3 DNA sequence: TGTGCCAGCAGCCAGACTCTTAGCACAGATACGCAGTATTTT. It codes for CASSQTLSTDTQYF.